The next 13 T cell receptor beta chains were all read from a single sample in a study of identical twins. In TCRdb, the 5' RACE reads were re-called with MiXCR into one record per CDR3 protein. The table shows more than 250,000 distinct CDR3 sequences, with about 8.1% occurring only once. A further study also used this sample, focusing on yellow fever vaccine responses in identical twins.

The sample comprised memory (CD45RO+) T cells sorted from blood. The receptors were sampled from a woman between 18 and 30 years old in good health.

The sample holds a few counts of this clonotype. This chain connects TRBV6-1 to TRBJ2-2; 8 nucleotides line up with TRBD1. V was clipped by 6 bases and J by 7 bases; unmatched bases: 7. There are 14 residues in the CDR3. Germline CDR1 MNHNS, CDR2 SASEGT. For the CDR3, the DNA is TGTGCCAGCAGGGACAGGGATGGTGGCGGGGAGCTGTTTTTT. Translation: CASRDRDGGGELFF.

This rearrangement joins TRBV14 to TRBJ2-3, with D uncertain. Trimming stripped 4 bases from V and 1 base from J, with 6 bases between. Germline CDR1 reads SGHDN; CDR2 reads FVKESK. The CDR3 has 13 amino acids. CDR3 nucleotides: TGTGCCAGCAGCCCGCTTCGCACAGATACGCAGTATTTT. Protein product: CASSPLRTDTQYF.

Concerning this clonotype: At one end, the junction sequence differs from germline, possibly due to a read error. V usage is TRBV7-8 and J usage is TRBJ2-1; 8 bases are shared with TRBD2. This CDR3 region has 15 residues. Germline V gene lookup returns CDR1 SGHVS and CDR2 FQNEAQ. The CDR3 coding sequence is TGTGCCAGCAGCTTAGATTCCGGGAGGGCCGGTGAGCGGTTCTTC. Translation gives CASSLDSGRAGERFF.

The chain employs TRBV10-1 and TRBJ2-6; no firm D call. Germline V gene sequence: CDR1 WNHNN, CDR2 SYGVQD (reference sequence). CDR3 length: 14 residues. V was pared by 1 base and J by 3 bases, with 4 bases between. The CDR3 DNA sequence: TGCGCCAGCAGTGAGTGGCTTGGGGCCAACGTCCTGACTTTC. It codes for CASSEWLGANVLTF.

This clonotype has more than one count but fewer than ten. The CDR3 DNA follows: TGTGCCAGTAAACTAGCGGCTTCTTTCAACAATGAGCAGTTCTTC. Its translation: CASKLAASFNNEQFF. This rearrangement joins TRBV27 to TRBJ2-1, with 8 nucleotides matching TRBD2. The germline V gene has CDR1 MNHEY and CDR2 SMNVEV (reference sequence). This CDR3 region has 15 residues. With V trimmed by 9 bases and J by 5 bases, 12 bases remained unmatched.

This clonotype appeared a few times. The DNA for the CDR3 is TGCAGTGCTAGCAGGGGTCCTGGTGAAAACATTCAGTACTTC. Protein product: CSASRGPGENIQYF. J is TRBJ2-4 and V is TRBV20-1, with D tentatively TRBD1 (6 bases). The CDR3 contains 14 residues. Germline lookup yields CDR1 DFQATT and CDR2 SNEGSKA (reference sequence). The ends were cut back, 3 bases at V and 5 bases at J, with 14 bases in the middle.

The chain couples TRBV15 to TRBJ1-3; D is undetermined. Germline loops: CDR1 LNHNV, CDR2 YYDKDF (reference sequence). CDR3 length: 13 residues. The ends were cut back, 6 bases at V and 2 bases at J, with 8 bases in the middle. Here the CDR3 reads CATRIAAGNTIYF. Written as DNA, the CDR3 is TGTGCCACCAGAATAGCGGCTGGAAACACCATATATTTT.

This clonotype came up many times. J is TRBJ1-3 and V is TRBV6-1; D call uncertain. V was trimmed by 7 bases and J by 3 bases, leaving 16 bases between them. This CDR3 spans 15 amino acids. The V gene's germline CDR1 is MNHNS and CDR2 SASEGT. CDR3 DNA sequence: TGTGCCAGCACCCCCTCCGGGTTTGGTGGAAACACCATATATTTT. Amino acids: CASTPSGFGGNTIYF.

The rearrangement links TRBV25-1 to TRBJ2-5, with a weak D call TRBD2 (6 bases). V was pared by 1 base and J by 5 bases, with 17 bases between. CDR3 length equals 16 residues. Looked up from germline, CDR1 is MGHDK and CDR2 is SYGVNS. CDR3 region: CASSELKTETRETQYF. The CDR3 DNA sequence: TGTGCCAGCAGTGAATTGAAGACCGAGACTAGGGAGACCCAGTACTTC.

The chain is built from TRBV7-2 and TRBJ2-7; TRBD1 aligns across 8 bases. The CDR3 extends over 15 amino acids. Germline CDR1 SGHTA, CDR2 FQGNSA. The V and J ends lost 1 base and 7 bases, in that order; junction bases with no gene match: 9. DNA for the CDR3: TGTGCCAGCAGCTTAGTACGCAGGGGGCCGGGGGAGCAGTACTTC. Its translation: CASSLVRRGPGEQYF.

DNA of the CDR3: TGTGCCAGCACCCGGGGGATGAATCAGCCCCAGCATTTT. This codes for CASTRGMNQPQHF. V usage is TRBV2 and J usage is TRBJ1-5, with D possibly TRBD1 on 5 matching bases. Germline values: CDR1 SNHLY, CDR2 FYNNEI. The ends were cut back, 7 bases at V and 4 bases at J, with 11 bases in the middle. The CDR3 contains 13 residues.

This clonotype was counted at least ten times. In DNA, the CDR3 is TGCGCCAGCACCAAGGACACCGGAGGGACTGAAGCTTTCTTT. Translating gives CASTKDTGGTEAFF. The gene calls are TRBV5-1 and TRBJ1-1; TRBD1 might be the D (5 bases). Germline V gene sequence: CDR1 SGHRS, CDR2 YFSETQ. V lost 6 bases, J lost 5 bases, and 17 bases lay in between. The CDR3 extends over 14 amino acids.

The chain carries TRBV18 and TRBJ2-7; D gene uncertain. Trimming cost V 6 bases and J 2 bases, with 14 bases left between them. Germline V CDR1 and CDR2: KGHSH, LQKENI. The length of the CDR3 is 14 residues. The CDR3 coding sequence is TGTGCCAGCTCCCGAACCGGTTCCACCTACGAGCAGTACGTC. Translated: CASSRTGSTYEQYV.